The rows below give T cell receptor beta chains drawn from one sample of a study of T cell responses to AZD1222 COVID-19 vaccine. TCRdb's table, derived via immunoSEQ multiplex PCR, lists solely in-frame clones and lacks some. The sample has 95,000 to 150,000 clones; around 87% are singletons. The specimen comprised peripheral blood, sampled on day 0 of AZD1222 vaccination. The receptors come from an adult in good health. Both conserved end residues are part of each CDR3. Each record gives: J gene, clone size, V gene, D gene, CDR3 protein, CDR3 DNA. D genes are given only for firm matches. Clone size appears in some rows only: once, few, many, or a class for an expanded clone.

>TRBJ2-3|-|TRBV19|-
CASSTPGTPLSTDTQYF
TGTGCCAGTAGTACCCCAGGAACGCCATTAAGCACAGATACGCAGTACTTT
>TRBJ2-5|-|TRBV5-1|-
CASTQGRGETQYF
TGCGCCAGCACCCAGGGACGGGGAGAGACCCAGTACTTC
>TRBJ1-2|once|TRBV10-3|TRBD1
CAVDRANGGYTF
TGTGCCGTCGACAGGGCAAATGGTGGCTACACCTTC
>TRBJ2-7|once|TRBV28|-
CASSNTPTRQYF
TGTGCCAGCAGTAATACACCGACCCGGCAGTACTTC
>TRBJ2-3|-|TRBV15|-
CATSPESTDTQYF
TGTGCCACCAGCCCAGAGTCGACAGATACGCAGTATTTT
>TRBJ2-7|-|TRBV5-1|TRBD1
CASSRRDSYEQYF
TGCGCCAGCAGCCGCCGGGACAGCTACGAGCAGTACTTC
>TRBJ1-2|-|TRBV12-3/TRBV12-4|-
CASSLVGGGGYTF
TGTGCCAGCAGTTTAGTCGGGGGCGGCGGCTACACCTTC
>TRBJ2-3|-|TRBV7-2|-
CASSPGTPGDTQYF
TGTGCCAGCAGCCCGGGGACACCGGGAGATACGCAGTATTTT
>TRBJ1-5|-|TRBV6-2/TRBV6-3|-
CASSYGQFSNQPQHF
TGTGCCAGCAGTTATGGTCAGTTCAGCAATCAGCCCCAGCATTTT
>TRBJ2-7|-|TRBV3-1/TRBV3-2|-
CASSPGSYEQYF
TGTGCCAGCAGCCCCGGCTCCTACGAGCAGTACTTC
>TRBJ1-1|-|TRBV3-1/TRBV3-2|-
CASSPPWNTEAFF
TGTGCCAGCAGCCCGCCCTGGAACACTGAAGCTTTCTTT
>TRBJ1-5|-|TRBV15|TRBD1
CATSREGTGALDQPQHF
TGTGCCACCAGCAGAGAGGGAACAGGGGCGCTAGATCAGCCCCAGCATTTT
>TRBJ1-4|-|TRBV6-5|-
CASKRYNEKLFF
TGTGCCAGCAAGCGCTATAATGAAAAACTGTTTTTT
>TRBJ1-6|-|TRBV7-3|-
CASSLTSGSPNSPLHF
TGTGCCAGCAGCTTAACTTCAGGGTCCCCTAATTCACCCCTCCACTTT
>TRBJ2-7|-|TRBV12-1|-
CASSCSYEQYF
TGTGCCAGCAGCTGCTCCTACGAGCAGTACTTC
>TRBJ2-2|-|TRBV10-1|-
CASSDPVTGELFF
TGCGCCAGCAGTGACCCAGTGACCGGGGAGCTGTTTTTT
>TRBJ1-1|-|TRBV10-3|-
CAISEPRTANSEAFF
TGTGCCATCAGTGAACCAAGGACGGCGAACTCTGAAGCTTTCTTT
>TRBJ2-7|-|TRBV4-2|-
CASSPWDPGEQYF
TGTGCCAGCAGCCCCTGGGATCCTGGGGAGCAGTACTTC
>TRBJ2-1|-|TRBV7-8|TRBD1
CASSVRQGRYNEQFF
TGTGCCAGCAGCGTTCGACAGGGGAGGTACAATGAGCAGTTCTTC
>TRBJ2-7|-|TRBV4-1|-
CASSQPSVDPGPYEQYF
TGCGCCAGCAGCCAACCTTCGGTTGACCCGGGACCCTACGAGCAGTACTTC
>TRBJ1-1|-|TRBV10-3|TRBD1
CAIRQGGHTEAFF
TGTGCCATCAGGCAGGGGGGTCACACTGAAGCTTTCTTT
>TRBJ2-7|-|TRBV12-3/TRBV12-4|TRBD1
CASSLDRGEQYF
TGTGCCAGCAGTCTGGACAGGGGCGAGCAGTACTTC
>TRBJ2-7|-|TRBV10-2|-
CASSEVKGVVRF
TGCGCCAGCAGTGAGGTGAAGGGGGTGGTTAGGTTT
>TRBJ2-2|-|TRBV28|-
CACASGDYTGELFF
TGTGCCTGCGCGTCGGGAGATTACACCGGGGAGCTGTTTTTT
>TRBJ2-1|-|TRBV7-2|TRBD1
CASSPDRGHHNEQFF
TGTGCCAGCAGCCCTGACAGGGGACACCACAATGAGCAGTTCTTC
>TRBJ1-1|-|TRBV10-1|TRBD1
CASSNFIQGANSEAFF
TGCGCCAGCAGCAACTTCATTCAGGGGGCAAACTCCGAAGCTTTCTTT
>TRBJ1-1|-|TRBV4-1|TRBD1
CASSQTPFGTGRTEAFF
TGCGCCAGCAGCCAAACGCCCTTCGGGACAGGGAGGACTGAAGCTTTCTTT
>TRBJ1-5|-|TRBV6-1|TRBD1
CASSDGGQGRYQPQHF
TGTGCCAGCAGTGATGGGGGACAGGGGCGGTATCAGCCCCAGCATTTT
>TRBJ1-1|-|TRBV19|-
CASAPQGRNTEAFF
TGTGCCAGTGCACCCCAGGGGAGGAACACTGAAGCTTTCTTT
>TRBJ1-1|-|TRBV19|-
CASSMGMNTEAFF
TGTGCCAGTAGTATGGGGATGAACACTGAAGCTTTCTTT
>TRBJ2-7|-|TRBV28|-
CASIKRTAYEQYF
TGTGCCAGCATTAAACGGACGGCCTACGAGCAGTACTTC
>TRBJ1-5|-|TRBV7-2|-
CASSPPGGGNQPQHF
TGTGCCAGCAGCCCTCCGGGGGGAGGCAATCAGCCCCAGCATTTT
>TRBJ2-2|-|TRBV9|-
CASSVEVGAGELFF
TGTGCCAGCAGCGTAGAAGTGGGTGCCGGGGAGCTGTTTTTT
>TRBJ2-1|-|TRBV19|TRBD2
CASSTPRAGVQYNEQFF
TGTGCCAGTAGTACCCCCCGAGCGGGAGTACAGTACAATGAGCAGTTCTTC
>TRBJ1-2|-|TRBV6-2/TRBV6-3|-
CASSYVGSGGYTF
TGTGCCAGCAGTTACGTGGGGTCAGGTGGCTACACCTTC
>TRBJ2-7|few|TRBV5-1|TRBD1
CASSAVTGTGGYEQYF
TGCGCCAGCAGCGCCGTTACCGGGACAGGGGGGTACGAGCAGTACTTC
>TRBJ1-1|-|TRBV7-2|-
CASSLMGFYAEAFF
TGTGCCAGCAGCTTAATGGGGTTTTATGCTGAAGCTTTCTTT
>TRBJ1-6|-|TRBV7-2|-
CASSLVVRAEGRSPLHF
TGTGCCAGCAGCTTAGTGGTCCGGGCGGAGGGGAGGTCACCCCTCCACTTT